One T cell receptor (beta chain) is described in this entry. Other DNA sequences in this sample translate to the same CDR3. This entry belongs to a study of blood T cell repertoires in COVID-19. The data were produced by immunoSEQ multiplex PCR, yet TCRdb's version contains in-frame clones alone and is incomplete. The sample shows approximately 120,000 clones, 84% of them seen only once. The receptor comes from a woman of 80 years or more with active or convalescent COVID-19. The sample consisted of peripheral blood.

The CDR3 nucleotides read TGTGCCAGCAGTTCCGTCTATGGCTACACCTTC. Amino acids: CASSSVYGYTF. V usage is TRBV28 and J usage is TRBJ1-2; no definite D call. Trimming took 4 bases from V and 4 from J, leaving 4 bases between them. CDR1 and CDR2 (germline): MDHEN, SYDVKM. This CDR3 spans 11 amino acids.